The clone carrying this TCR beta chain occurred many times. What it binds is unknown. The J segment lost 5 bases and the V segment lost 1 base, leaving 15 bases of the junction unmatched. CDR1 and CDR2 (germline): DFQATT, SNEGSKA (reference sequence). This CDR3 spans 17 amino acids. Each CDR3 protein gets one entry after TCRdb re-called the 5' RACE reads with MiXCR. The sample consists of 200,000 or so distinct CDR3 sequences, 6.7% of them appearing once. The sample belongs to a study of T cells after yellow fever vaccination. About the study: Those fractions that held only low numbers of cells were prepared using the SMART-Seq v4 Ultra Low Input RNA kit. Study results and caveats: Secondary responses were weaker yet peaked faster, day 5 versus 15. Booster sampling recovered most clones from primary vaccination (approximately 97% CD4, over 75% CD8).

V usage is TRBV20-1 and J usage is TRBJ2-7; the match to TRBD2 covers 9 bases. Sequencing used CD4+ T cells sorted from PBMCs, obtained on the day of the yellow fever booster vaccination. The sequence was obtained from a man aged 30-40 years who received the YFV17D yellow fever vaccine. CDR3 residues: CSARGILAGVSGHEQYF. CDR3 nucleotides: TGCAGTGCTAGAGGGATTTTAGCGGGAGTCTCCGGCCACGAGCAGTACTTC.